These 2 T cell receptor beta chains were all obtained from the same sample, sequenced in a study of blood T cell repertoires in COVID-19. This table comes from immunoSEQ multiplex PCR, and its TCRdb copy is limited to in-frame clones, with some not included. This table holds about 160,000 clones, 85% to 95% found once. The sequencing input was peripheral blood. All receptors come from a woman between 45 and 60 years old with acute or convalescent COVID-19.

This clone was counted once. CDR3 residues: CASSIVPSGGGGARTDTQYF. CDR3 DNA sequence: TGTGCCAGTAGTATTGTACCCAGCGGCGGCGGGGGGGCCCGTACAGATACGCAGTATTTT. The chain uses TRBV19 and TRBJ2-3; 9 bases align to TRBD2. Germline assignment: CDR1 LNHDA and CDR2 SQIVND (reference sequence). CDR3 length: 20 amino acids. The ends lost 3 bases at V and 3 bases at J; junction bases unmatched: 19.

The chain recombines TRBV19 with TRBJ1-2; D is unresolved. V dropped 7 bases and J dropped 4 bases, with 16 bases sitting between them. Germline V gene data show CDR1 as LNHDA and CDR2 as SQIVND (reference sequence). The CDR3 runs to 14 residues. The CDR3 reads CASTGSDNGYGYTF. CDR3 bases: TGTGCCAGTACGGGTTCGGATAATGGCTATGGCTACACCTTC.